The present TCR beta chain was sequenced within a study of T cell responses to AZD1222 COVID-19 vaccine. Germline lookup yields CDR1 SGHRS and CDR2 YFSETQ. The CDR3 has 15 residues. Study outcomes and limitations: With dominance at 160-218 and 743-854, vaccine-associated CD4 TCRs spanned spike. Clonal diversity may have been underestimated in mostly white British donors.

Sequenced by immunoSEQ multiplex PCR; TCRdb stores in-frame clones only, minus some. The sample holds approximately 170,000 clones, almost 90% seen once. As concerns this clone: Its antigen remains unknown. Germline and junction disagree at one end, which may indicate a read error.

The clonotype was recovered from an adult who received the AZD1222 COVID-19 vaccine. The chain links TRBV5-1 to TRBJ1-4; the D is unclear. Sequencing used peripheral blood, obtained 28 days after the second AZD1222 dose. The CDR3 here is CASRLGGRMNEKLFF. In DNA form, the CDR3 reads TGCGCCAGCAGGTTGGGCGGCCGGATGAATGAAAAACTGTTTTTT.